These 24 T cell receptor beta chains share one sample of origin, sequenced in a study of PD-1 blockade in classical Hodgkin lymphoma. Repertoires were generated with immunoSEQ multiplex PCR, while TCRdb's copy carries only in-frame clones and drops some. In the table there are more than 70,000 clones, about nine tenths of which are singletons. All patients relapsed after autologous stem cell transplantation, and brentuximab vedotin exposure varied. This material consisted of peripheral blood mononuclear cells (PBMCs), taken before the second cycle of nivolumab. These receptors were collected from a human donor with classical Hodgkin lymphoma.

The chain has TRBV19 and TRBJ2-1, with D tentatively TRBD2 (5 bases). Germline loops: CDR1 LNHDA, CDR2 SQIVND (reference sequence). V lost 7 bases and J 9 bases, leaving 13 bases between the germline ends. This CDR3 is built from 12 residues. The CDR3 sequence is CASIRGPSEQFF. The DNA of the CDR3 is TGTGCCAGTATAAGAGGGCCAAGTGAGCAGTTCTTC.

The gene calls are TRBV28 and TRBJ1-2; tentative D call: TRBD1 (5 bases). The V gene lost 3 bases and the J gene lost 4 bases, with 12 bases spanning the gap. The CDR3 is made up of 14 amino acids. Germline-derived CDR1 and CDR2 are MDHEN and SYDVKM. The CDR3 coding sequence is TGTGCCAGCAGTTTGCCAGGGTATGCCTATGGCTACACCTTC. Translating it yields CASSLPGYAYGYTF.

The chain recombines TRBV29-1 with TRBJ1-1, with TRBD1 matching over 10 bases. Germline-derived CDR1 and CDR2 are SQVTM and ANQGSEA. V lost 6 bases to trimming and J lost 4 bases; unmatched junction nucleotides: 11. The CDR3 totals 15 residues. The CDR3 sequence is CSVRDRGSVVTEAFF. In DNA form, the CDR3 reads TGCAGCGTGAGGGACAGGGGTTCGGTGGTCACTGAAGCTTTCTTT.

This clone has a single count. The V and J genes are TRBV30 and TRBJ2-1; D possibly corresponds to TRBD1 (6 bases). Germline V gene sequence: CDR1 GTSNPN, CDR2 SVGIG (reference sequence). V dropped 0 bases and J dropped 0 bases, with 12 bases sitting between them. The CDR3 length is 16 residues. For the CDR3, the DNA is TGTGCCTGGAGTGTACGTAGGGGGAGCTCCTACAATGAGCAGTTCTTC. As protein: CAWSVRRGSSYNEQFF.

This sequence joins TRBV5-1 and TRBJ2-3; 7 positions agree with TRBD2. This CDR3 is built from 15 residues. CDR1 SGHRS and CDR2 YFSETQ come from the germline V gene. J gave up 3 bases and V 1 base, and 5 bases lay outside the gene matches. The CDR3 loop is CASSLTSVGTDTQYF. The CDR3 DNA reads TGCGCCAGCAGCTTGACTAGCGTTGGGACAGATACGCAGTATTTT.

This clone was found once. The V call is TRBV29-1, the J call TRBJ2-1; 7 bases fit TRBD1. Germline-derived CDR1 and CDR2 are SQVTM and ANQGSEA. The V gene end was trimmed by 0 bases and the J gene end by 5 bases; junction bases not matched to a gene: 7. The CDR3 totals 15 residues. The CDR3 DNA sequence: TGCAGCGTTGAAGATTGGACAGGTAGAAACAATGAGCAGTTCTTC. Protein sequence: CSVEDWTGRNNEQFF.

V and J are TRBV5-1 and TRBJ2-1; 13 positions agree with TRBD2. J lost 0 bases, V lost 4 bases, and 4 bases had no gene match. CDR1 and CDR2 (germline): SGHRS, YFSETQ. This CDR3 contains 17 residues. CDR3 DNA sequence: TGCGCCAGCAGCGAGGGACTAGCGGGGAGCTCCTACAATGAGCAGTTCTTC. Protein sequence: CASSEGLAGSSYNEQFF.

V gene TRBV10-2 combines with J gene TRBJ2-1; TRBD1 aligns across 7 bases. Germline CDR1 is WSHSY and CDR2 is SAAADI. The CDR3 length is 17 residues. Losses at the gene ends were 5 bases for V and 5 bases for J; bases not matched to a gene: 15. CDR3 in amino acids: CASSPLSPGTENNEQFF. In nucleotides, the CDR3 is TGCGCCAGCAGTCCACTGAGTCCAGGGACAGAAAACAATGAGCAGTTCTTC.

The rearrangement joins TRBV18 to TRBJ1-1; possible D gene TRBD1, 5 bases. Germline CDR1 and CDR2: KGHSH and LQKENI. The CDR3 length is 17 residues. V lost 0 bases to trimming and J lost 3 bases, with 17 bases between them. CDR3 sequence: CASSPPGIRGWDTEAFF. Here the CDR3 DNA reads TGTGCCAGCTCACCACCAGGAATAAGGGGATGGGACACTGAAGCTTTCTTT. The whole variable domain, remainder taken from reference TRBV18 and TRBJ1-1, is NAGVMQNPRHLVRRRGQEARLRCSPMKGHSHVYWYRQLPEEGLKFMVYLQKENIIDESGMPKERFSAEFPKEGPSILRIQQVVRGDSAAYFCASSPPGIRGWDTEAFFGQGTRLTVV.

The V call is TRBV6-1, the J call TRBJ2-7; D unresolved. V was trimmed by 1 base and J by 1 base, leaving 11 bases between them. The CDR3 has 15 residues. The germline V gene has CDR1 MNHNS and CDR2 SASEGT. For the CDR3, the DNA is TGTGCCAGCAGTGAAGTGGGGTCAGGATCCTACGAGCAGTACTTC. This gives the protein CASSEVGSGSYEQYF.

V is TRBV28 and J is TRBJ2-7; D tentatively reads TRBD1 or TRBD2 (5 bases each). The germline V gene has CDR1 MDHEN and CDR2 SYDVKM. Trimming took off 3 bases at V and 2 bases at J, with 11 bases between the two ends. The CDR3 is 14 residues long. The CDR3 region is CASSFRDPAYEQYF. DNA for the CDR3: TGTGCCAGCAGTTTCCGGGACCCGGCCTACGAGCAGTACTTC. Using reference TRBV28 and TRBJ2-7 for the parts outside the CDR3, the full variable domain is DVKVTQSSRYLVKRTGEKVFLECVQDMDHENMFWYRQDPGLGLRLIYFSYDVKMKEKGDIPEGYSVSREKKERFSLILESASTNQTSMYLCASSFRDPAYEQYFGPGTRLTVT.

The rearrangement links TRBV27 to TRBJ2-2; D is possibly TRBD1 or TRBD2 (5 bases each). V was cut by 3 bases and J by 3 bases, with 14 bases left in between. There are 16 residues in the CDR3. Germline CDR1 and CDR2: MNHEY and SMNVEV (reference sequence). DNA for the CDR3: TGTGCCAGCAGTTTTTTATGGGGACCAGACACCGGGGAGCTGTTTTTT. Translation gives CASSFLWGPDTGELFF.

This clone appeared a single time. The chain combines TRBV6-5 with TRBJ1-1; D gene unclear. Germline V gene lookup returns CDR1 MNHEY and CDR2 SVGAGI. Trimming took 7 bases from V and 5 from J, leaving 14 bases between them. This CDR3 has 13 amino acids. As DNA, the CDR3 is TGTGCCAGCAAACCTACCGGTGAGACTGAAGCTTTCTTT. Translating gives CASKPTGETEAFF.

This clone was detected once. The chain links TRBV27 to TRBJ2-7; TRBD2 aligns across 9 bases. The CDR3 is 15 residues long. V was clipped by 6 bases and J by 2 bases; unmatched bases: 8. CDR1 and CDR2 (germline): MNHEY, SMNVEV (reference sequence). This CDR3 is CASSGTSTSPYEQYF. The CDR3 bases are TGTGCCAGCAGCGGGACTAGCACATCCCCCTACGAGCAGTACTTC.

This clone came up once. V gene TRBV28 combines with J gene TRBJ2-1, with 16 nucleotides matching TRBD2. CDR1 and CDR2 (germline): MDHEN, SYDVKM. J lost 6 bases, V lost 6 bases, and 8 bases had no gene match. The CDR3 runs 17 residues. In DNA, the CDR3 is TGTGCCAGCAGCCAGGGACTAGCGGGAGGGCCCAGCAATGAGCAGTTCTTC. This encodes CASSQGLAGGPSNEQFF.

This chain connects TRBV7-3 to TRBJ2-5, with 7 nucleotides matching TRBD1. Trimming cost V 3 bases and J 0 bases; bases outside gene matches: 4. Germline V gene lookup returns CDR1 SGHTA and CDR2 FQGTGA. The CDR3 is 15 amino acids. The CDR3 DNA reads TGTGCCAGCAGCTTGGGGACAGAATACCAAGAGACCCAGTACTTC. It is translated as CASSLGTEYQETQYF.

The chain has TRBV7-9 and TRBJ2-1, with 12 bases lining up with TRBD2. Germline assignment: CDR1 SEHNR and CDR2 FQNEAQ (reference sequence). The V segment lost 4 bases and the J segment 7 bases; nucleotides outside the gene matches: 5. The CDR3 totals 15 residues. CDR3 in amino acids: CASSSSGRAWNEQFF. For the CDR3, the DNA is TGTGCCAGCAGCTCTAGCGGGAGGGCGTGGAATGAGCAGTTCTTC.

V is TRBV7-9 and J is TRBJ1-1; 7 nucleotides line up with TRBD1. Germline CDR1 SEHNR, CDR2 FQNEAQ (reference sequence). The V and J ends lost 1 base and 1 base, in that order; junction bases with no gene match: 3. The CDR3 runs 15 residues. The CDR3 region has the DNA TGTGCCAGCAGCTTAGGGGACAGACAGAACACTGAAGCTTTCTTT. Translated: CASSLGDRQNTEAFF.

The chain carries TRBV4-1 and TRBJ2-1; 7 bases match TRBD1. V trimming: 10 bases; J trimming: 6 bases; junction bases outside the gene matches: 9. Germline V lookup: CDR1 MGHRA, CDR2 YSYEKL. The CDR3 contains 13 residues. The CDR3 region has the DNA TGCGCCACCTCGAATGACAGGGTCAATGAGCAGTTCTTC. Residues: CATSNDRVNEQFF.

The DNA for the CDR3 is TGTGCCAGCACCATCTCAAGTACAAACACTGAAGCTTTCTTT. Protein sequence: CASTISSTNTEAFF. The rearrangement links TRBV6-6 to TRBJ1-1; D not resolved. CDR3 size: 14 residues. V lost 7 bases, J lost 2 bases, and 14 bases lay in between. CDR1 and CDR2 (germline): MNHNY, SVGAGI (reference sequence).

The genes are TRBV5-1 and TRBJ2-1, with D uncertain. V gave up 1 base and J gave up 1 base, with 6 bases separating them. The germline V gene has CDR1 SGHRS and CDR2 YFSETQ. The CDR3 spans 14 residues. The CDR3 coding sequence is TGCGCCAGCAGCTTGAGAGGTTCCTACAATGAGCAGTTCTTC. Translation gives CASSLRGSYNEQFF.

This chain uses TRBV28 with TRBJ1-2; 8 nucleotides agree with TRBD1. The CDR3 spans 15 residues. Germline V gene sequence: CDR1 MDHEN, CDR2 SYDVKM. Trimming at V came to 2 bases and at J to 4 bases, leaving 6 bases not matched to a gene. CDR3 DNA sequence: TGTGCCAGCAGTTTACCGCGACAGGGGCGCTATGGCTACACCTTC. As protein: CASSLPRQGRYGYTF.

J is TRBJ1-5 and V is TRBV28, with D possibly being TRBD1 (5 bases). The CDR3 runs 16 residues. V was pared by 3 bases and J by 7 bases, with 19 bases between. Germline CDR1 reads MDHEN; CDR2 reads SYDVKM. The chain's CDR3 is CASSLAKGWGRQPQHF. CDR3 DNA: TGTGCCAGCAGTTTGGCTAAGGGGTGGGGTCGACAGCCCCAGCATTTT.

This chain uses TRBV15 with TRBJ2-4; D tentatively fits TRBD1 or TRBD2 (5 bases each). CDR3 length: 15 residues. V was pared by 5 bases and J by 7 bases, with 18 bases between. Per germline, CDR1 LNHNV and CDR2 YYDKDF (reference sequence). CDR3 sequence reads: CATSAGKGPWNIQYF. In DNA form, the CDR3 reads TGTGCCACCAGCGCCGGGAAGGGGCCGTGGAACATTCAGTACTTC.